This record covers a single TCR beta chain. This record comes from a study of OX40 agonist ivuxolimab in advanced cancers. About the research overall: A male proportion of around 86% was recorded, with mean age around 64 years and range roughly 23 to 79.

Blood samples were obtained at baseline, cycle 4 day 1, and cycle 7 day 1. Germline CDR1 is SGHRS and CDR2 is YFSETQ. V shed 0 bases and J 7 bases; nucleotides not matched to a gene: 5. The CDR3 sequence is 15 residues long. Some clones are missing from TCRdb's copy, which holds only in-frame ones; the method was immunoSEQ multiplex PCR. Altogether 72,000 or so clones are present, 80% to 90% being singletons, with the ten largest covering approximately 0.25%. The chain joins TRBV5-1 to TRBJ1-5, with 9 bases matching TRBD1. The source of this sequence is an adult with an advanced solid tumor such as melanoma, head and neck, liver or kidney cancer. The specimen comprised CD4+ or CD8+ T cells sorted from blood, sampled in a trial of the OX40 agonist ivuxolimab. The CDR3: CASSLGDRVGQPQHF. The CDR3 coding sequence is TGCGCCAGCAGCTTGGGGGACAGGGTCGGACAGCCCCAGCATTTT.